Included here is one T cell receptor beta chain sequence, with context. Its target is not known. Each CDR3 protein gets one entry after TCRdb re-called the reads with MiXCR. The profile shows about 360,000 distinct CDR3 sequences, around 18% of them singletons. These data are taken from a study of T cell repertoires in cytomegalovirus infection. Study results and caveats: Cumulative public TCR beta family frequency identified carriers of CMV plus the relevant HLA. The ex vivo response showed dominance by HLA-C-restricted CMV-specific TCR beta clonotypes.

Germline V gene lookup returns CDR1 SQVTM and CDR2 ANQGSEA. The length of the CDR3 is 15 residues. This chain joins TRBV29-1 and TRBJ1-5; TRBD1 might be the D (5 bases). This TCR was recovered from a human donor in good health (CMV status not recorded). Some clones in this sample may be carry-over from other donors' samples. The material sequenced was PBMCs. The CDR3 coding sequence is TGCAGACCCCGCCGCGGGGGAAATAGCAATCAGCCCCAGCATTTT. It specifies CRPRRGGNSNQPQHF.